The clone carrying this T cell receptor (beta chain) showed up just once. As processed by the authors: From reference gene primer amplification, estimates of nucleated cell counts were derived. TCRdb's copy holds only in-frame clones and misses some; the assay was immunoSEQ multiplex PCR. D and trimming come from the DNA, and the V and J calls and clone size come from that table. The data contain 250,000 or so clones, about nine tenths of them seen just once; the ten biggest clones take up 6.2%. The CDR3 consists of 16 residues. Germline V gene sequence: CDR1 SGHNT, CDR2 YYREEE (reference sequence). J gave up 2 bases and V 4 bases, and 5 bases lay outside the gene matches. The sample comes from a study of blood T cell repertoires in COVID-19.

The TCR sequence derives from a man in his 60s with acute or convalescent COVID-19. V gene TRBV5-4 combines with J gene TRBJ2-5, with 13 nucleotides matching TRBD2. Sample: peripheral blood. The CDR3 sequence is CASSPGLAGKQETQYF. The CDR3 bases are TGTGCCAGCAGCCCGGGACTAGCGGGAAAACAAGAGACCCAGTACTTC.